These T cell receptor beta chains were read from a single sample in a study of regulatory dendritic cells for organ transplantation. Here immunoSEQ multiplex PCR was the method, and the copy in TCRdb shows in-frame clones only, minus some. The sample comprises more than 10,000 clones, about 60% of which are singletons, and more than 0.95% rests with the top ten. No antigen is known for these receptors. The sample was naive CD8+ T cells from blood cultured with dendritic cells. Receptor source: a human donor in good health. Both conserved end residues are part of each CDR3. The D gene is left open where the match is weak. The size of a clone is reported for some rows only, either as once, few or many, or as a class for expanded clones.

CDR3: CASSLEGGAPEAFF
DNA: TGTGCCAGCAGCTTGGAGGGAGGGGCCCCTGAAGCTTTCTTT
V: TRBV7-9
size: once
J: TRBJ1-1
length: 14
D: .

CDR3: CASSSSRTGAQETQYF
DNA: TGTGCCAGCAGCTCCTCGAGGACAGGGGCTCAAGAGACCCAGTACTTC
V: TRBV11-1
size: .
J: TRBJ2-5
length: 16
D: TRBD1

CDR3: CASSPDRGAYNEQFF
DNA: TGTGCCAGCAGTCCGGACAGGGGGGCCTACAATGAGCAGTTCTTC
V: TRBV6-5
size: .
J: TRBJ2-1
length: 15
D: TRBD1

CDR3: CASSKQGQGHTQYF
DNA: TGTGCCAGCAGCAAACAAGGACAGGGACATACCCAGTACTTC
V: TRBV11-3
size: .
J: TRBJ2-5
length: 14
D: TRBD1

CDR3: CASSEGSEAFF
DNA: TGTGCCAGTTCCGAGGGCTCTGAAGCTTTCTTT
V: TRBV19
size: few
J: TRBJ1-1
length: 11
D: .

CDR3: CASSEASTGGWQPQHF
DNA: TGTGCCAGCAGTGAAGCGAGCACAGGGGGGTGGCAGCCCCAGCATTTT
V: TRBV6-1
size: once
J: TRBJ1-5
length: 16
D: TRBD1

CDR3: CASSQDLSSTDTQYF
DNA: TGTGCCAGCAGCCAAGATTTGTCTAGCACAGATACGCAGTATTTT
V: TRBV4-2
size: few
J: TRBJ2-3
length: 15
D: .

CDR3: CASSDPQGEETQYF
DNA: TGTGCCAGCAGTGATCCCCAGGGGGAAGAGACCCAGTACTTC
V: TRBV2
size: .
J: TRBJ2-5
length: 14
D: TRBD1

CDR3: CASSPDGDSNEKLFF
DNA: TGCGCCAGCAGTCCCGACGGGGATTCTAATGAAAAACTGTTTTTT
V: TRBV5-1
size: .
J: TRBJ1-4
length: 15
D: .

CDR3: CASSSRYQTRIGYTGELFF
DNA: TGTGCCAGTAGTTCGCGATATCAGACCAGGATAGGTTACACCGGGGAGCTGTTTTTT
V: TRBV19
size: .
J: TRBJ2-2
length: 19
D: .

CDR3: CASSEYQYSRADTQYF
DNA: TGTGCCAGCAGTGAATATCAGTACTCGAGGGCAGATACGCAGTATTTT
V: TRBV6-1
size: .
J: TRBJ2-3
length: 16
D: .

CDR3: CASSLSRAGTGKSPLHF
DNA: TGTGCCAGCAGCCTGTCCCGGGCCGGGACAGGAAAGTCACCCCTCCACTTT
V: TRBV16
size: .
J: TRBJ1-6
length: 17
D: TRBD1

CDR3: CASSVGGAGYTEAFF
DNA: TGTGCCAGCAGCGTAGGCGGGGCAGGGTACACTGAAGCTTTCTTT
V: TRBV9
size: .
J: TRBJ1-1
length: 15
D: .

CDR3: CASSHRDTFTDTQYF
DNA: TGTGCCAGCAGCCACCGGGACACCTTCACAGATACGCAGTATTTT
V: TRBV5-6
size: .
J: TRBJ2-3
length: 15
D: .

CDR3: CASSQPGTGTYEQYF
DNA: TGTGCCAGCAGCCAACCCGGGACAGGCACCTACGAGCAGTACTTC
V: TRBV7-8
size: .
J: TRBJ2-7
length: 15
D: TRBD1

CDR3: CASSQKDGAYEQYF
DNA: TGCGCCAGCAGCCAAAAGGACGGGGCCTACGAGCAGTACTTC
V: TRBV4-1
size: .
J: TRBJ2-7
length: 14
D: .

CDR3: CASRNRGGNEQFF
DNA: TGTGCCAGCAGAAACAGGGGTGGGAATGAGCAGTTCTTC
V: TRBV27
size: .
J: TRBJ2-1
length: 13
D: TRBD1

CDR3: CASSSGTEAFF
DNA: TGTGCCAGCAGTTCAGGGACTGAAGCTTTCTTT
V: TRBV27
size: .
J: TRBJ1-1
length: 11
D: .

CDR3: CASSFELVDRGYEQYF
DNA: TGTGCCAGCAGTTTTGAACTTGTGGACAGGGGCTACGAGCAGTACTTC
V: TRBV27
size: .
J: TRBJ2-7
length: 16
D: TRBD1

CDR3: CASRRAAHYEQYF
DNA: TGCGCCAGCAGGAGGGCGGCCCACTACGAGCAGTACTTC
V: TRBV10-1
size: .
J: TRBJ2-7
length: 13
D: .

CDR3: CASSQDRSGNEQFF
DNA: TGCGCCAGCAGCCAAGATCGGTCGGGCAATGAGCAGTTCTTC
V: TRBV4-3
size: .
J: TRBJ2-1
length: 14
D: .

CDR3: CASSQDQGGVTNTEAFF
DNA: TGTGCCAGCAGCCAAGATCAAGGGGGGGTAACGAACACTGAAGCTTTCTTT
V: TRBV4-2
size: few
J: TRBJ1-1
length: 17
D: .

CDR3: CASSYGTTYEQYF
DNA: TGTGCCAGCAGTTACGGGACAACCTACGAGCAGTACTTC
V: TRBV27
size: medium-sized
J: TRBJ2-7
length: 13
D: .

CDR3: CASSPGTAFEKLFF
DNA: TGTGCCAGCAGCCCCGGGACAGCCTTTGAAAAACTGTTTTTT
V: TRBV5-6
size: .
J: TRBJ1-4
length: 14
D: TRBD1

CDR3: CASSLGGPGTGDFVSYNEQFF
DNA: TGTGCCAGCAGCTTAGGGGGGCCAGGGACAGGTGATTTCGTCTCCTACAATGAGCAGTTCTTC
V: TRBV7-8
size: .
J: TRBJ2-1
length: 21
D: TRBD1

CDR3: CASSLGVAGVSYNEQFF
DNA: TGTGCCAGCAGCTTAGGGGTTGCGGGGGTATCCTACAATGAGCAGTTCTTC
V: TRBV7-6
size: .
J: TRBJ2-1
length: 17
D: TRBD2

CDR3: CAISESRSGEQYF
DNA: TGTGCCATCAGTGAGTCCCGGTCGGGGGAGCAGTACTTC
V: TRBV10-3
size: .
J: TRBJ2-7
length: 13
D: .

CDR3: CAISEAGEQETQYF
DNA: TGTGCCATCAGTGAGGCAGGGGAGCAAGAGACCCAGTACTTC
V: TRBV10-3
size: .
J: TRBJ2-5
length: 14
D: .

CDR3: CASSQALTYEQYF
DNA: TGCGCCAGCAGCCAAGCACTCACCTACGAGCAGTACTTC
V: TRBV4-1
size: .
J: TRBJ2-7
length: 13
D: .

CDR3: CASSFNRVIEQFF
DNA: TGTGCCAGCAGCTTCAACAGGGTAATTGAGCAGTTCTTC
V: TRBV7-8
size: .
J: TRBJ2-1
length: 13
D: .

CDR3: CASSGQAYSNQPQHF
DNA: TGTGCCAGCAGTGGACAGGCATATAGCAATCAGCCCCAGCATTTT
V: TRBV6-1
size: few
J: TRBJ1-5
length: 15
D: .

CDR3: CASSLLGDTEAFF
DNA: TGTGCCAGCAGCCTCCTAGGTGACACTGAAGCTTTCTTT
V: TRBV13
size: .
J: TRBJ1-1
length: 13
D: .

CDR3: CASSEATGWEYEQYF
DNA: TGTGCCAGCAGTGAAGCCACAGGGTGGGAGTACGAGCAGTACTTC
V: TRBV2
size: few
J: TRBJ2-7
length: 15
D: .

CDR3: CASSATGMNTEAFF
DNA: TGTGCCAGCAGTGCCACAGGGATGAACACTGAAGCTTTCTTT
V: TRBV6-4
size: few
J: TRBJ1-1
length: 14
D: .

CDR3: CASSLRVGEGTDTQYF
DNA: TGCGCCAGCAGCTTGCGAGTCGGGGAGGGCACAGATACGCAGTATTTT
V: TRBV5-1
size: .
J: TRBJ2-3
length: 16
D: .

CDR3: CASSLVLAEETQYF
DNA: TGTGCCAGCAGCTTGGTACTAGCGGAAGAGACCCAGTACTTC
V: TRBV5-5
size: few
J: TRBJ2-5
length: 14
D: TRBD2

CDR3: CASSSDGGGLTEAFF
DNA: TGTGCCAGCAGTTCCGACGGCGGAGGGCTGACTGAAGCTTTCTTT
V: TRBV6-5
size: .
J: TRBJ1-1
length: 15
D: .

CDR3: CASKQGNTEAFF
DNA: TGTGCCAGCAAACAGGGGAACACTGAAGCTTTCTTT
V: TRBV27
size: .
J: TRBJ1-1
length: 12
D: .

CDR3: CASRQYRGRGGELFF
DNA: TGTGCCAGCAGACAATACAGGGGGCGGGGCGGGGAGCTGTTTTTT
V: TRBV6-5
size: .
J: TRBJ2-2
length: 15
D: TRBD1

CDR3: CASSKTGNQPQHF
DNA: TGCGCCAGCAGTAAGACAGGGAATCAGCCCCAGCATTTT
V: TRBV5-1
size: .
J: TRBJ1-5
length: 13
D: TRBD1

CDR3: CASRAGGTDTQYF
DNA: TGTGCCAGCAGGGCGGGGGGCACAGATACGCAGTATTTT
V: TRBV27
size: .
J: TRBJ2-3
length: 13
D: TRBD2

CDR3: CASSFGTSGSYEQYF
DNA: TGTGCCAGCAGCTTCGGGACTAGCGGCTCCTACGAGCAGTACTTC
V: TRBV5-4
size: .
J: TRBJ2-7
length: 15
D: TRBD2

CDR3: CASSAGTGPYEQYF
DNA: TGTGCCAGCAGCGCCGGGACAGGGCCCTACGAGCAGTACTTC
V: TRBV7-2
size: few
J: TRBJ2-7
length: 14
D: TRBD1

CDR3: CASSQLDYQETQYF
DNA: TGTGCCAGCAGCCAGCTGGACTACCAAGAGACCCAGTACTTC
V: TRBV7-9
size: few
J: TRBJ2-5
length: 14
D: .

CDR3: CASSLLKGQGKLFF
DNA: TGTGCCAGCAGCCTTTTAAAGGGACAGGGAAAACTGTTTTTT
V: TRBV6-5
size: .
J: TRBJ1-4
length: 14
D: TRBD1

CDR3: CASSSGTGGLVDTQYF
DNA: TGTGCCAGCAGCTCAGGGACAGGGGGCCTAGTGGATACGCAGTATTTT
V: TRBV7-3
size: .
J: TRBJ2-3
length: 16
D: TRBD1

CDR3: CAILKPYQVLSHISPLHF
DNA: TGTGCCATCCTGAAGCCCTACCAGGTCTTAAGTCACATTTCACCCCTCCACTTT
V: TRBV10-3
size: few
J: TRBJ1-6
length: 18
D: .

CDR3: CASSKGQGLHSYEQYF
DNA: TGCGCCAGCAGCAAGGGGCAGGGACTCCACTCCTACGAGCAGTACTTC
V: TRBV5-1
size: .
J: TRBJ2-7
length: 16
D: .

CDR3: CASSVDGLTDTQYF
DNA: TGTGCCAGCAGCGTAGATGGACTTACAGATACGCAGTATTTT
V: TRBV9
size: few
J: TRBJ2-3
length: 14
D: .

CDR3: CASSATGGVAAEAFF
DNA: TGTGCCAGCAGCGCGACAGGGGGGGTCGCCGCTGAAGCTTTCTTT
V: TRBV7-3
size: few
J: TRBJ1-1
length: 15
D: TRBD1

CDR3: CASPAYIGGRVGIQYF
DNA: TGTGCCAGCCCAGCTTATATCGGGGGGCGGGTGGGCATTCAGTACTTC
V: TRBV11-2
size: .
J: TRBJ2-4
length: 16
D: .